The 26 T cell receptor beta chains in this list originate from one sample, sequenced in a study of cytomegalovirus exposure and HLA in healthy donors. The PCR employed 60 Vbeta primers together with 13 Jbeta primers. This table comes from immunoSEQ multiplex PCR, and its TCRdb copy is limited to in-frame clones, with some not included. Among under 150,000 clones, 84% were seen once, and the ten largest hold approximately 2.5%. Sequencing was carried out using PBMCs. Every receptor here comes from a man over 45 in good health and CMV-seronegative.

The gene calls are TRBV7-9 and TRBJ1-2; weak D call: TRBD1 (5 bases). The CDR3 contains 15 residues. The germline V gene has CDR1 SEHNR and CDR2 FQNEAQ (reference sequence). Between the trimmed V and J ends, which lost 8 bases and 0 bases, there was a span of 16 bases. CDR3 coding DNA: TGTGCCAGCTCAACGATCGGGGGACCTAACTATGGCTACACCTTC. Translation: CASSTIGGPNYGYTF.

V gene TRBV9 combines with J gene TRBJ2-5; TRBD2 aligns across 9 bases. The assigned J gene may be wrong: the sequence end matches TRBJ2-7 better. The CDR3 has 14 amino acids. Germline CDR1 is SGDLS and CDR2 is YYNGEE. The CDR3 DNA reads as TGTGCCAGCAGCCGACTAGCGGACTCCTACGAGCAGTACTTC. Its translation is CASSRLADSYEQYF.

This clone was seen only once. This chain links TRBV5-1 with TRBJ2-2, with D possibly being TRBD2 (5 bases). V was clipped by 0 bases and J by 6 bases, with 9 bases between them. Germline CDR1 and CDR2: SGHRS and YFSETQ. The CDR3 has 14 residues. CDR3 sequence: CASSLAGKSGELFF. DNA of the CDR3: TGCGCCAGCAGCTTGGCGGGGAAGTCCGGGGAGCTGTTTTTT. The full variable domain, rest sourced from reference TRBV5-1 and TRBJ2-2, is KAGVTQTPRYLIKTRGQQVTLSCSPISGHRSVSWYQQTPGQGLQFLFEYFSETQRNKGNFPGRFSGRQFSNSRSEMNVSTLELGDSALYLCASSLAGKSGELFFGEGSRLTVL.

This clone was counted only a few times. The chain's CDR3 is CASLNRGTRLYGYTF. CDR3 nucleotides: TGTGCCAGCCTCAACCGCGGGACCAGGCTATATGGCTACACCTTC. The rearrangement uses TRBV6-1 and TRBJ1-2, with a possible D match to TRBD1 (5 bases). Germline V lookup: CDR1 MNHNS, CDR2 SASEGT. The CDR3 consists of 15 residues. Trimming stripped 8 bases from V and 5 bases from J, with 21 bases between.

About this clone itself: Additional DNA sequences in this sample encode the identical CDR3. The CDR3 protein is CSATGGEKLFF. As DNA, the CDR3 is TGCAGTGCTACCGGGGGGGAAAAACTGTTTTTT. The chain couples TRBV20-1 to TRBJ1-4, with a possible D match to TRBD1 (5 bases). V lost 4 bases to trimming and J lost 8 bases, with 8 bases between them. The CDR3 loop spans 11 amino acids. CDR1 and CDR2 from the germline V gene are DFQATT and SNEGSKA (reference sequence).

The chain couples TRBV5-1 to TRBJ1-1; the D gene is possibly TRBD1 (6 bases). Germline V lookup: CDR1 SGHRS, CDR2 YFSETQ. Trimming left V 1 base short and J 3 bases short, with 13 bases between. The CDR3 totals 15 residues. The DNA of the CDR3 is TGCGCCAGCAGCTTGAAGGGACAAGGGGACACTGAAGCTTTCTTT. Translated, it gives CASSLKGQGDTEAFF.

Notes on this clone: The CDR3 ends on some other residue instead of the conserved phenylalanine or tryptophan, so this is likely a read error. The rearrangement joins TRBV2 to TRBJ1-1; maybe TRBD1 (5 bases). V was clipped by 11 bases and J by 1 base, with 11 bases between them. Per the germline V gene, CDR1 is SNHLY and CDR2 is FYNNEI. The CDR3 has 12 amino acids. For the CDR3, the DNA is TGTGCCTTTCGGCAGGGGAACACTGAAGCTTTCGTT. It translates to CAFRQGNTEAFV.

This clone was counted between two and nine times. This chain joins TRBV7-2 and TRBJ1-1, with D maybe TRBD1 (6 bases). Between the trimmed V and J ends, which lost 5 bases and 3 bases, there was a span of 16 bases. CDR3 length: 15 residues. The germline CDR1 and CDR2 sequences are SGHTA and FQGNSA. This chain's CDR3 is CASSARGFSYTEAFF. CDR3 bases: TGTGCCAGCAGCGCGAGGGGGTTTTCGTACACTGAAGCTTTCTTT.

In its sample, this clone was seen once. V usage is TRBV9 and J usage is TRBJ1-1, with 11 bases identical to TRBD1. Germline V gives CDR1 SGDLS, CDR2 YYNGEE. Germline trimming cut 0 bases from V and 7 bases from J; bases unmatched to any gene: 5. The CDR3 has 15 amino acids. CDR3 coding DNA: TGTGCCAGCAGCGTAGAACCGGGACAGGGGGTTGAAGCTTTCTTT. Its translation: CASSVEPGQGVEAFF.

The chain links TRBV30 to TRBJ2-2; D is ambiguous. Germline loops: CDR1 GTSNPN, CDR2 SVGIG (reference sequence). This CDR3 has 13 residues. With 3 bases removed from V and 6 bases from J, the gap between germline ends came to 11 bases. The CDR3 bases are TGTGCCTGGAGCCTATTCGGGTCCGGGGAGCTGTTTTTT. Amino acids: CAWSLFGSGELFF.

Concerning this clone: Sequence at one end of the junction differs from germline and may be a read error. Other DNA sequences in the same sample also yield this CDR3. The chain couples TRBV2 to TRBJ1-6; 9 positions match TRBD1. Per the germline V gene, CDR1 is SNHLY and CDR2 is FYNNEI. The CDR3 has 16 residues. The CDR3 DNA reads as TGTGCCAGCAGTGGGACAGGGGTTACCTATAATTCCCCCCTCCACTTT. Amino acid sequence: CASSGTGVTYNSPLHF.

This chain links TRBV11-3 with TRBJ2-5, with a tentative D call TRBD2 (5 bases). The V and J ends lost 3 bases and 4 bases respectively, with 9 bases between them. The length of the CDR3 is 13 residues. Germline V gene lookup returns CDR1 SGHNT and CDR2 YENEEA. CDR3 in amino acids: CASSFNSGETQYF. CDR3 sequence (DNA): TGTGCCAGCAGCTTTAACAGCGGAGAGACCCAGTACTTC.

This clone was detected only once. V is TRBV23-1 and J is TRBJ1-2, with D possibly being TRBD1 (5 bases). TRBV23-1 counts as an open reading frame of uncertain function. The CDR3 extends over 11 amino acids. Trimming stripped 9 bases from V and 5 bases from J, with 10 bases between. CDR3 coding DNA: TGCGCCAGGCTAGGGGATTATGGCTACACCTTC. It translates to CARLGDYGYTF.

This clone was seen a single time. The V call is TRBV20-1, the J call TRBJ2-7, with a weak D call TRBD1 (5 bases). The CDR3 is 11 residues long. Trimming stripped 0 bases from V and 7 bases from J, with 7 bases between. The germline V gene encodes CDR1 DFQATT and CDR2 SNEGSKA (reference sequence). The CDR3: CSAREHREQYF. For the CDR3, the DNA is TGCAGTGCTAGAGAGCACAGGGAGCAGTACTTC.

V and J are TRBV10-3 and TRBJ1-5; D remains unclear. The CDR3 is 13 amino acids. V shed 3 bases and J shed 5 bases, with 8 bases lying between them. In germline, CDR1 is ENHRY, CDR2 SYGVKD. The CDR3 DNA reads as TGTGCCATCAGTGAAATCGGGGATCAGCCCCAGCATTTT. Amino acids: CAISEIGDQPQHF.

The J gene is TRBJ1-1, the V gene TRBV7-3, with D maybe TRBD1 (5 bases). The V and J ends lost 2 bases and 7 bases respectively, with 11 bases between them. CDR3 length: 13 residues. Germline V gene lookup returns CDR1 SGHTA and CDR2 FQGTGA. Here the CDR3 reads CASSLGGSDEAFF. CDR3 nucleotide sequence: TGTGCCAGCAGCTTAGGGGGGAGTGATGAAGCTTTCTTT.

This clone was seen a single time. The rearrangement joins TRBV5-1 to TRBJ2-1; the D gene is possibly TRBD1 (5 bases). Germline lookup yields CDR1 SGHRS and CDR2 YFSETQ. The CDR3 sequence is 17 residues long. The V end was cut by 6 bases, the J end by 1 base, with 20 bases between. CDR3 sequence (DNA): TGCGCCAGCACCCCTAACCCCAAGGGGTCTTCCTACAATGAGCAGTTCTTC. Its protein product is CASTPNPKGSSYNEQFF. Using reference TRBV5-1 and TRBJ2-1 for the parts outside the CDR3, the full variable domain is KAGVTQTPRYLIKTRGQQVTLSCSPISGHRSVSWYQQTPGQGLQFLFEYFSETQRNKGNFPGRFSGRQFSNSRSEMNVSTLELGDSALYLCASTPNPKGSSYNEQFFGPGTRLTVL.

V is TRBV5-1 and J is TRBJ1-5; 7 bases line up with TRBD1. The CDR3 extends over 16 amino acids. In germline, CDR1 is SGHRS, CDR2 YFSETQ. Losses at the gene ends were 0 bases for V and 4 bases for J; bases not matched to a gene: 7. DNA of the CDR3: TGCGCCAGCAGCTTGGGGGCAGGGGGGTTGAATCAGCCCCAGCATTTT. Its translation is CASSLGAGGLNQPQHF.

The chain has TRBV19 and TRBJ1-1; tentative D call: TRBD1 (6 bases). Germline values: CDR1 LNHDA, CDR2 SQIVND (reference sequence). This CDR3 has 16 residues. The V end lost 4 bases, the J end lost 1 base, and 16 bases lay between the germline ends. CDR3 loop: CASSRGPLLGNTEAFF. CDR3 in DNA: TGTGCCAGTAGTAGGGGGCCCCTTCTCGGGAACACTGAAGCTTTCTTT. Looking up the rest from reference TRBV19 and TRBJ1-1 gives the full variable domain: DGGITQSPKYLFRKEGQNVTLSCEQNLNHDAMYWYRQDPGQGLRLIYYSQIVNDFQKGDIAEGYSVSREKKESFPLTVTSAQKNPTAFYLCASSRGPLLGNTEAFFGQGTRLTVV.

As for this clone: The conserved phenylalanine or tryptophan normally closing the CDR3 is absent here, so this likely arose from a read error. This chain's CDR3 is CANFGQGPRLMNTEAFL. The DNA for the CDR3 is TGTGCCAACTTCGGACAGGGTCCTAGGTTGATGAACACTGAAGCTTTCCTT. The chain employs TRBV2 and TRBJ1-1, with 8 bases fitting TRBD1. Germline CDR1 and CDR2: SNHLY and FYNNEI. The CDR3 consists of 17 residues. J lost 0 bases, V lost 10 bases, and 16 bases had no gene match.

This rearrangement joins TRBV6-1 to TRBJ2-2; the match to TRBD1 covers 9 bases. V shed 6 bases and J 5 bases; nucleotides not matched to a gene: 7. The germline V gene encodes CDR1 MNHNS and CDR2 SASEGT. The CDR3 contains 15 residues. The CDR3 spells CASRSGTGLTGELFF. CDR3 in DNA: TGTGCCAGCAGATCCGGGACAGGGTTGACCGGGGAGCTGTTTTTT.

This chain connects TRBV11-2 to TRBJ1-5; D is perhaps TRBD1 (5 bases). Germline lookup yields CDR1 SGHAT and CDR2 FQNNGV. Between the trimmed V and J ends, which lost 5 bases and 5 bases, there was a span of 19 bases. The CDR3 covers 16 residues. CDR3 protein: CASSPSGGGVDQPQHF. Written as DNA, the CDR3 is TGTGCCAGCAGCCCTAGCGGGGGGGGAGTGGATCAGCCCCAGCATTTT.

V usage is TRBV7-8 and J usage is TRBJ2-1, with TRBD2 matching 7 bases. Germline loops: CDR1 SGHVS, CDR2 FQNEAQ. CDR3 length equals 17 residues. Trimming cost V 1 base and J 0 bases; bases outside gene matches: 6. CDR3 sequence: CASSLVGGGSSYNEQFF. In DNA, the CDR3 is TGTGCCAGCAGCTTAGTGGGGGGGGGAAGCTCCTACAATGAGCAGTTCTTC.

This rearrangement joins TRBV7-2 to TRBJ1-2; 11 bases align to TRBD1. V trimming: 1 base; J trimming: 8 bases; junction bases outside the gene matches: 12. The germline gives CDR1 SGHTA, CDR2 FQGNSA. The CDR3 is 17 residues long. This CDR3 is CASSLGDGQGAFGGYTF. The CDR3 DNA reads as TGTGCCAGCAGCTTAGGCGACGGACAGGGGGCATTCGGCGGCTACACCTTC.

This chain connects TRBV9 to TRBJ1-2, with a weak D call TRBD1 (6 bases). Germline CDR1 SGDLS, CDR2 YYNGEE. Deletions cut 0 bases from V and 4 bases from J, with 13 bases between. The CDR3 has 15 residues. CDR3 bases: TGTGCCAGCAGCGTAGCGGCAGGGGACATCTATGGCTACACCTTC. Its protein product is CASSVAAGDIYGYTF.

This chain uses TRBV19 with TRBJ1-5; no firm D call. V lost 5 bases and J 6 bases, leaving 8 bases between the germline ends. Germline loops: CDR1 LNHDA, CDR2 SQIVND (reference sequence). This CDR3 has 12 residues. CDR3 sequence reads: CASSPPSQPQHF. CDR3 nucleotides: TGTGCCAGTAGTCCCCCGAGTCAGCCCCAGCATTTT.